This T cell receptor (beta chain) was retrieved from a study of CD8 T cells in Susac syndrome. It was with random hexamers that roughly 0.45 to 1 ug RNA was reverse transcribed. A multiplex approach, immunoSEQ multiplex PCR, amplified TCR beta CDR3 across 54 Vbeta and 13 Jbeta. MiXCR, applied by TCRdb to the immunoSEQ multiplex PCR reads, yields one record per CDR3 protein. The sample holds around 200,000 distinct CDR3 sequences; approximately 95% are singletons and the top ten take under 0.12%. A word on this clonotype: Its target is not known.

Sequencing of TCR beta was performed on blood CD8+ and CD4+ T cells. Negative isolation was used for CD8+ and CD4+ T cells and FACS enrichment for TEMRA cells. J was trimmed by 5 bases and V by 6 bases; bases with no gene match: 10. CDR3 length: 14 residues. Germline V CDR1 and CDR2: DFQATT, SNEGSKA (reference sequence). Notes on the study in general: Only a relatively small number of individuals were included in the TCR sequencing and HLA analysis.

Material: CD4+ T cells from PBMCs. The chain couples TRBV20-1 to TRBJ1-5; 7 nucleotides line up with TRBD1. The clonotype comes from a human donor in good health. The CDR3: CSAQARGRYQPQHF. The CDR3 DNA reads TGCAGTGCCCAGGCTAGGGGGCGGTATCAGCCCCAGCATTTT.